This TCR beta chain was documented in a study of cytomegalovirus exposure and HLA in healthy donors. Trimming removed 5 bases at V and 4 bases at J, with 9 bases between. Germline V gene lookup returns CDR1 SGHTA and CDR2 FQGNSA. CDR3 length equals 13 residues. Study conclusions and caveats: What a later analysis showed was that several of the most significant clusters appeared linked to common viral pathogens. Near-uniform donor sequencing depth was presumed by presence/absence analyses.

A multiplex PCR was run with 60 Vbeta primers and 13 Jbeta primers. Data came from immunoSEQ multiplex PCR; TCRdb stores just in-frame clones and leaves some out. This repertoire shows 70,000 to 90,000 clones, roughly 76% found once; its top ten account for 12%. Note on this clone: The antigen is not known.

Each donor's status was that of a healthy bone marrow donor. The chain combines TRBV7-2 with TRBJ1-3; TRBD1 might be the D (5 bases). The source material was PBMCs. The sequence was collected from a male donor in good health and CMV-seropositive. The CDR3 is CASSPWTGNTIYF. DNA of the CDR3: TGTGCCAGCAGCCCATGGACAGGAAACACCATATATTTT.